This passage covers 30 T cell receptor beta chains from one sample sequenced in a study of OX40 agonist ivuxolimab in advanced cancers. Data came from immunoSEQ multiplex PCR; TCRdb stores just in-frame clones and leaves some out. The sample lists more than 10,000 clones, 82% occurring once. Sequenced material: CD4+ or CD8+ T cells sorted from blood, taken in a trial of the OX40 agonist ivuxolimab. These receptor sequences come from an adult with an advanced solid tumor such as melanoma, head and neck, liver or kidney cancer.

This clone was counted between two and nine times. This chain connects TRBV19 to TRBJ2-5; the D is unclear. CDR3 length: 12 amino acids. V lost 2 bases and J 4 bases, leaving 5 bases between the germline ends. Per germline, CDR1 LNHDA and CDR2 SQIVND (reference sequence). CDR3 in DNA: TGTGCCAGTAGTATAAACGGAGAGACCCAGTACTTC. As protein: CASSINGETQYF.

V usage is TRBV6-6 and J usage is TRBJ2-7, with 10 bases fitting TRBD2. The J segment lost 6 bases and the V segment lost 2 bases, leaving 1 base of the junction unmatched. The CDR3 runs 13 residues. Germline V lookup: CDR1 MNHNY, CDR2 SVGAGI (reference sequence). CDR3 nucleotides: TGTGCCAGCAGTTACCAGCGGGAGGGCGAGCAGTACTTC. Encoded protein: CASSYQREGEQYF.

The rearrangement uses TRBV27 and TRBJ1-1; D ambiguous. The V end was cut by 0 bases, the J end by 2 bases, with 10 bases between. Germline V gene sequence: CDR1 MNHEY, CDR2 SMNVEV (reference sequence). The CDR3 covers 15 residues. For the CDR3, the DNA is TGTGCCAGCAGTTTATCCCGGAACCCAAACACTGAAGCTTTCTTT. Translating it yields CASSLSRNPNTEAFF.

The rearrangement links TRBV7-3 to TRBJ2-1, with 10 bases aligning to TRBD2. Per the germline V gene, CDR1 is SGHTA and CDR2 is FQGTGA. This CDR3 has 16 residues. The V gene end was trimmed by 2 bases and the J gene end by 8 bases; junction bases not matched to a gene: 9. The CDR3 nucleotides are TGTGCCAGCAGCTTACCGGTGGCTAGCGGGAGCGATGAGCAGTTCTTC. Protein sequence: CASSLPVASGSDEQFF. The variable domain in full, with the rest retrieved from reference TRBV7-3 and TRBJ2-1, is GAGVSQTPSNKVTEKGKYVELRCDPISGHTALYWYRQSLGQGPEFLIYFQGTGAADDSGLPNDRFFAVRPEGSVSTLKIQRTERGDSAVYLCASSLPVASGSDEQFFGPGTRLTVL.

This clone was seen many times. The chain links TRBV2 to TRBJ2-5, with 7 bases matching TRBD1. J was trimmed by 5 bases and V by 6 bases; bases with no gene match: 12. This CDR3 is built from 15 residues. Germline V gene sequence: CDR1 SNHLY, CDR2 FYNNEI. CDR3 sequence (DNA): TGTGCCAGCAGATTCTTGACAGGGCCCCTTGAGACCCAGTACTTC. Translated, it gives CASRFLTGPLETQYF.

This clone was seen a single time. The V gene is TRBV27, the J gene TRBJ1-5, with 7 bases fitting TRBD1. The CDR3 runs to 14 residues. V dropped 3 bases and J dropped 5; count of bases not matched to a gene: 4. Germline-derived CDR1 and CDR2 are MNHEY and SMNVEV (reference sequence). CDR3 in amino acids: CASSFAGGDQPQHF. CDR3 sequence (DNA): TGTGCCAGCAGTTTCGCAGGGGGGGATCAGCCCCAGCATTTT.

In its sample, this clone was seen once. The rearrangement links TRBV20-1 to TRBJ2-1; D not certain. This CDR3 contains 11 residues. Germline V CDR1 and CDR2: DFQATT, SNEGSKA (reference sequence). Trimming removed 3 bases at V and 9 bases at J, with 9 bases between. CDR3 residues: CSASIVGEQFF. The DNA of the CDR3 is TGCAGTGCTAGCATCGTGGGTGAGCAGTTCTTC.

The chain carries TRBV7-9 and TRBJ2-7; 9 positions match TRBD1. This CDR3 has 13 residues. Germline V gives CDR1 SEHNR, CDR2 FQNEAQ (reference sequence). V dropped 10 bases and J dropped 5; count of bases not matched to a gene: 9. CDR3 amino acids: CATRDREINEQYF. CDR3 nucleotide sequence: TGTGCCACCCGGGACAGGGAGATCAACGAGCAGTACTTC.

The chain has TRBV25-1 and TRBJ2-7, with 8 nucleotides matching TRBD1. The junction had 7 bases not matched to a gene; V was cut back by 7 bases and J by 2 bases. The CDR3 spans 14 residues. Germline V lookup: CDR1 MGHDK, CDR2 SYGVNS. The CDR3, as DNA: TGTGCCAGCACCGACAGGGGTGGACCCTACGAGCAGTACTTC. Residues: CASTDRGGPYEQYF.

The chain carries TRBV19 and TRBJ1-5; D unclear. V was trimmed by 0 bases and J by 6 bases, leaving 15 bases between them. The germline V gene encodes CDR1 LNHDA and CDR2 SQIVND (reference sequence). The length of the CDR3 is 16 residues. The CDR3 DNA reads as TGTGCCAGTAGTATAGAAGCGGGGAGAGCGATTCAGCCCCAGCATTTT. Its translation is CASSIEAGRAIQPQHF.

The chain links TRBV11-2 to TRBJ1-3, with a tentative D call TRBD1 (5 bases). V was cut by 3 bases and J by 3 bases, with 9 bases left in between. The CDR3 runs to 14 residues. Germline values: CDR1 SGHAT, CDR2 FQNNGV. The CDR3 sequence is CASSLGGGGNTIYF. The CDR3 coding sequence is TGTGCCAGCAGCTTGGGGGGTGGTGGAAACACCATATATTTT. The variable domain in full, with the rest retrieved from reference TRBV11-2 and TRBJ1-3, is EAGVAQSPRYKIIEKRQSVAFWCNPISGHATLYWYQQILGQGPKLLIQFQNNGVVDDSQLPKDRFSAERLKGVDSTLKIQPAKLEDSAVYLCASSLGGGGNTIYFGEGSWLTVV.

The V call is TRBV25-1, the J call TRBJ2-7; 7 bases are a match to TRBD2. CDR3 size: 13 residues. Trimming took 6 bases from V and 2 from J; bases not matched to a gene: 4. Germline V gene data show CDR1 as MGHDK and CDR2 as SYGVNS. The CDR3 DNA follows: TGTGCCAGCAGCCTGGGGGGGACCTACGAGCAGTACTTC. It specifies CASSLGGTYEQYF.

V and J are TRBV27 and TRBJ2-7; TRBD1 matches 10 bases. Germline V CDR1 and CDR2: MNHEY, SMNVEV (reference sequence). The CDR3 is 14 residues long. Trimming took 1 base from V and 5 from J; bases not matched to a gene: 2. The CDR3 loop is CASSLWGTGDEQYF. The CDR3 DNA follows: TGTGCCAGCAGTTTATGGGGGACAGGGGACGAGCAGTACTTC.

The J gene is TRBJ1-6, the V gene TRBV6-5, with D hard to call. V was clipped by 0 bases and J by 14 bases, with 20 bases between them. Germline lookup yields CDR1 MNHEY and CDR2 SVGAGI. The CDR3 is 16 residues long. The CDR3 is CASSYSSGSYMPTLHF. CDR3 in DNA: TGTGCCAGCAGTTACTCGTCGGGTTCCTATATGCCCACCCTCCACTTT.

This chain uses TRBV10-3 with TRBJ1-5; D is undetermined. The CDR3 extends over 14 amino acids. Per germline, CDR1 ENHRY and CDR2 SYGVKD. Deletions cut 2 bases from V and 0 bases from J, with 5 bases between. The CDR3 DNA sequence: TGTGCCATCAGTGAGCCGGATAGCAATCAGCCCCAGCATTTT. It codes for CAISEPDSNQPQHF.

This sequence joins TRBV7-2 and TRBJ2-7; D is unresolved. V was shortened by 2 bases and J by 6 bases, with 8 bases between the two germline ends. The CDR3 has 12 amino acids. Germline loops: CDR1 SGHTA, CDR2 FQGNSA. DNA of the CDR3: TGTGCCAGCAGCTTACATCGCGTCGAGCAGTACTTC. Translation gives CASSLHRVEQYF.

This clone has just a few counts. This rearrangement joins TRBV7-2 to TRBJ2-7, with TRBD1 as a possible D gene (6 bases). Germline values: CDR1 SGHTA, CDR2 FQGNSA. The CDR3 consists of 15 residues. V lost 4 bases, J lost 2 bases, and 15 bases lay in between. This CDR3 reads CASSWARGSTYEQYF. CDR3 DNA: TGTGCCAGCAGCTGGGCCAGGGGATCCACCTACGAGCAGTACTTC.

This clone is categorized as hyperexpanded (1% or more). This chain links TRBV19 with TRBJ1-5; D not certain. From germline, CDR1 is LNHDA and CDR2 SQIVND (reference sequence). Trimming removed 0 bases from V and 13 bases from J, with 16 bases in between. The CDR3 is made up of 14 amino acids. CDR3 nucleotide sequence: TGTGCCAGTAGTATAGAGGAGACACCACGGAAACAGCATTTT. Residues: CASSIEETPRKQHF.

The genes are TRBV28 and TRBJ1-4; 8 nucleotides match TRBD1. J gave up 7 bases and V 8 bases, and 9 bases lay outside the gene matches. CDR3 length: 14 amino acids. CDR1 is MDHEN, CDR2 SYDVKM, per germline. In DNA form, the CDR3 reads TGTGCCAGCGATAAGACAGGGGAGGGTGAAAAACTGTTTTTT. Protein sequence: CASDKTGEGEKLFF.

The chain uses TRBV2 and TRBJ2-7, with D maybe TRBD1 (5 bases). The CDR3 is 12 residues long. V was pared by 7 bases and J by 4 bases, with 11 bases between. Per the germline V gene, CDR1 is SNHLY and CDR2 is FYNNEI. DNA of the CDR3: TGTGCCAGCACCCCAAGGGGTTACGAGCAGTACTTC. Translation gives CASTPRGYEQYF. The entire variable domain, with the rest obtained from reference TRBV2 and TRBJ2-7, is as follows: EPEVTQTPSHQVTQMGQEVILRCVPISNHLYFYWYRQILGQKVEFLVSFYNNEISEKSEIFDDQFSVERPDGSNFTLKIRSTKLEDSAMYFCASTPRGYEQYFGPGTRLTVT.

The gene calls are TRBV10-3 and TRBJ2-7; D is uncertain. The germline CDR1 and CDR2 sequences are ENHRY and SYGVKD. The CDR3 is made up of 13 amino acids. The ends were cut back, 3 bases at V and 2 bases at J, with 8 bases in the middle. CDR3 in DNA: TGTGCCATCAGTGATCTCGCTACCTACGAGCAGTACTTC. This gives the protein CAISDLATYEQYF.

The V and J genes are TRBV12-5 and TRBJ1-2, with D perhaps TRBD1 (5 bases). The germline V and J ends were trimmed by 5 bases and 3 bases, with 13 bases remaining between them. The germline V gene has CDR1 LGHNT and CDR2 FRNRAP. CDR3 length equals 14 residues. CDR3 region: CASGPPWGDYGYTF. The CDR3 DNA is TGTGCTAGTGGTCCTCCTTGGGGGGACTATGGCTACACCTTC.

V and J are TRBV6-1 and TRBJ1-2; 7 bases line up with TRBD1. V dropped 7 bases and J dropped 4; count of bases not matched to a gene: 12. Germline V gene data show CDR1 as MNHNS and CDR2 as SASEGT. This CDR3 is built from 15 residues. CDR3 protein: CASIQDRTGLYGYTF. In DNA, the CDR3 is TGTGCCAGCATCCAGGACAGGACTGGTCTCTATGGCTACACCTTC.

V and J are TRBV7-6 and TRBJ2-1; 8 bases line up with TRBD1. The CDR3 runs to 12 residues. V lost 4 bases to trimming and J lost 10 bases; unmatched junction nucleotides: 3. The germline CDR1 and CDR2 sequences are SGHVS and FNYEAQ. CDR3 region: CASSSTGAEQFF. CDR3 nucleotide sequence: TGTGCCAGCAGCTCGACAGGGGCGGAGCAGTTCTTC.

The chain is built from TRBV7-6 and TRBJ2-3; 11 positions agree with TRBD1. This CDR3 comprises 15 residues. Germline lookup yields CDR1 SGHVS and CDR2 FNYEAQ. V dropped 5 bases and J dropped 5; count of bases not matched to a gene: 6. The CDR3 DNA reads TGTGCCAGCAGCCTAGGACAGGGGGCGAAAGATACGCAGTATTTT. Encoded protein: CASSLGQGAKDTQYF.

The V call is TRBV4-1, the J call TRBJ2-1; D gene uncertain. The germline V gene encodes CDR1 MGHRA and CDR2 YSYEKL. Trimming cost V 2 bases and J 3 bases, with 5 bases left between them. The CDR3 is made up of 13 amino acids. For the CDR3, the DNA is TGCGCCAGCAGCCAATCCAGCTACAATGAGCAGTTCTTC. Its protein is CASSQSSYNEQFF.

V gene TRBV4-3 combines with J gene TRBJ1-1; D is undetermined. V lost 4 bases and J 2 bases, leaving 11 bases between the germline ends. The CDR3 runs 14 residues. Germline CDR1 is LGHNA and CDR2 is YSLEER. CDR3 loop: CASSPNDGNTEAFF. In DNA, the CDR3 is TGCGCCAGCAGCCCAAATGACGGAAACACTGAAGCTTTCTTT.

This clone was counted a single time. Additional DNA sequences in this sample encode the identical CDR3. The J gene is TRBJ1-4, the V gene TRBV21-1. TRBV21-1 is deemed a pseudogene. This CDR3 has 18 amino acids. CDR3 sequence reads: CASSPPPASNSTNEKLFF. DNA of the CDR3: TGTGCCAGCAGCCCCCCCCCCGCGAGCAATTCAACTAATGAAAAACTGTTTTTT.

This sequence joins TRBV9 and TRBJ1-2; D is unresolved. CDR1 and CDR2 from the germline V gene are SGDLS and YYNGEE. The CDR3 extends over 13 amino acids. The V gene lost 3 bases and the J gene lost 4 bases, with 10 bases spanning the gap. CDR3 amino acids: CASSATESYGYTF. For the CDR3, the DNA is TGTGCCAGCAGCGCTACAGAAAGCTATGGCTACACCTTC.

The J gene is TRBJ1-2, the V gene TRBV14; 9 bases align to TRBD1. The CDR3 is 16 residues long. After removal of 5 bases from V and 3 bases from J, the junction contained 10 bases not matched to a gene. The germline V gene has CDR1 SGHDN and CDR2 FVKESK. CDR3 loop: CASSDVTGTGYYGYTF. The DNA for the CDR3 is TGTGCCAGCAGCGACGTTACCGGGACAGGGTACTATGGCTACACCTTC.